This T cell receptor (beta chain) was sequenced during a study of blood T cells in healthy people across ages. At the level of the study: The template switching approach captured approximately one barcoded beta molecule for every two T cells. Study conclusions and caveats: Roughly linear age-related decline in beta diversity appeared, significant by age 40.

Sample-barcoded 5' priming and a J-beta primer mix drove a second PCR of roughly 7 to 11 cycles. TCRdb used MiXCR to reprocess the 5' RACE reads, holding one entry per CDR3 protein. The table shows about 680,000 distinct CDR3 sequences, with about half occurring only once. This clonotype showed up many times. Antigen: not known. V shed 0 bases and J shed 4 bases, with 15 bases lying between them. The germline V gene encodes CDR1 LGHNA and CDR2 YSLEER. The CDR3 consists of 16 residues. This sequence was found in a woman aged 60-70 years in good health. The sample was blood. J is TRBJ1-2 and V is TRBV4-3, with D possibly being TRBD1 (5 bases). CDR3 coding DNA: TGCGCCAGCAGCCAAGATCGTGCAGGGCTCGGCTATGGCTACACCTTC. Protein product: CASSQDRAGLGYGYTF.